The 24 T cell receptor beta chains below were found in one sample sequenced in a study of T cells in Graves' hyperthyroidism and ophthalmopathy. The source material, RNA transcripts, was used to amplify TCR beta CDR3 regions. The study used the HTBI primer set for a first-round RT-PCR of the TCR CDR3. Via MiXCR, TCRdb re-called the multiplex PCR reads, giving one row per CDR3 protein. The repertoire holds about 280,000 distinct CDR3 sequences, with 20% to 25% as singletons. Sample: blood. The receptors were gathered from a man aged 40-55 years with Graves' hyperthyroidism that later progressed to Graves' ophthalmopathy.

This clonotype was counted many times. The chain uses TRBV4-2 and TRBJ1-2; no firm D call. Germline CDR1 is LGHNA and CDR2 is YNFKEQ. Trimming cost V 4 bases and J 5 bases, with 11 bases left between them. The CDR3 is 13 amino acids. The CDR3 protein is CASSPSDGYGYTF. In DNA, the CDR3 is TGTGCCAGCAGCCCCTCCGATGGGTATGGCTACACCTTC.

This clonotype showed up many times. One end of the junction does not line up with germline, which may come from a read error. This sequence joins TRBV29-1 and TRBJ1-2, with D possibly matching TRBD1 (6 bases). The germline V gene has CDR1 SQVTM and CDR2 ANQGSEA. This CDR3 has 11 residues. CDR3 DNA sequence: TGCGGCGTAGGGGGAGGGAATGGCTACACCTTC. Protein product: CGVGGGNGYTF.

This clonotype was seen many times. The J gene is TRBJ2-7, the V gene TRBV10-3; 8 bases line up with TRBD1. Trimming at V came to 2 bases and at J to 6 bases, leaving 9 bases not matched to a gene. The length of the CDR3 is 15 residues. CDR1 is ENHRY, CDR2 SYGVKD, per germline. The CDR3 nucleotides are TGTGCCATCAGTGAGCTACAGACAGGGGCTCGCGAGCAGTACTTC. Amino acid sequence: CAISELQTGAREQYF.

The chain has TRBV7-8 and TRBJ2-2, with 9 bases that match TRBD1. Trimming at V came to 2 bases and at J to 5 bases, leaving 9 bases not matched to a gene. The CDR3 has 17 residues. Germline V gives CDR1 SGHVS, CDR2 FQNEAQ. CDR3 coding DNA: TGTGCCAGCAGCTTAAGGGACAGGGTAGGGCCAACCGGGGAGCTGTTTTTT. Protein: CASSLRDRVGPTGELFF.

This clonotype was found a few times. CDR3 amino acids: CASSRPGSAFGYTF. CDR3 DNA sequence: TGTGCCAGCAGTCGCCCGGGCAGCGCATTTGGCTACACCTTC. J is TRBJ1-2 and V is TRBV28; unclear D gene. Between the trimmed V and J ends, which lost 5 bases and 7 bases, there was a span of 17 bases. The CDR3 extends over 14 amino acids. CDR1 and CDR2 from the germline V gene are MDHEN and SYDVKM.

This clonotype was detected many times. The chain employs TRBV30 and TRBJ1-1; weak D call: TRBD1 (6 bases). Germline V CDR1 and CDR2: GTSNPN, SVGIG (reference sequence). The CDR3 spans 14 residues. V was cut by 2 bases and J by 5 bases, with 15 bases left in between. The CDR3 nucleotides read TGTGCCTGGAGTCTAAGGGGGAAGGAAACTGAAGCTTTCTTT. Translation: CAWSLRGKETEAFF.

The table lists this clonotype with a few counts. This chain connects TRBV28 to TRBJ1-1; possibly TRBD1 for D (6 bases). The germline V gene has CDR1 MDHEN and CDR2 SYDVKM. This CDR3 contains 12 residues. Trimming left V 4 bases short and J 11 bases short, with 14 bases between. CDR3 nucleotide sequence: TGTGCCAGCAGTTGGGGGGGGCATGGCGCTTTCTTT. Translated, it gives CASSWGGHGAFF.

This clonotype was seen many times. The chain joins TRBV24-1 to TRBJ2-7; TRBD2 might be the D (6 bases). The germline V gene encodes CDR1 KGHDR and CDR2 SFDVKD. The CDR3 is 16 residues long. Trimming pared 4 bases from V and 4 bases from J, leaving 19 bases between. The CDR3 loop is CATSDSREATPYEQYF. For the CDR3, the DNA is TGTGCCACCAGTGACTCCAGGGAGGCCACCCCTTACGAGCAGTACTTC.

Many counts were recorded for this clonotype. This chain links TRBV2 with TRBJ2-7, with 8 bases identical to TRBD1. Trimming cost V 7 bases and J 5 bases; bases outside gene matches: 7. The CDR3 spans 13 residues. Germline V gene lookup returns CDR1 SNHLY and CDR2 FYNNEI. Written as DNA, the CDR3 is TGTGCCAGCAATACAGGGGGTCGGGACGAGCAGTACTTC. This encodes CASNTGGRDEQYF.

J is TRBJ2-2 and V is TRBV5-4, with 7 nucleotides matching TRBD2. This CDR3 has 16 residues. Trimming at V came to 0 bases and at J to 0 bases, leaving 2 bases not matched to a gene. Per germline, CDR1 SGHNT and CDR2 YYREEE (reference sequence). The CDR3 region has the DNA TGTGCCAGCAGCTTGGCCGGGACTACGAACACCGGGGAGCTGTTTTTT. Protein: CASSLAGTTNTGELFF. Full variable domain (outside the CDR3, taken from reference TRBV5-4 and TRBJ2-2): ETGVTQSPTHLIKTRGQQVTLRCSSQSGHNTVSWYQQALGQGPQFIFQYYREEENGRGNFPPRFSGLQFPNYSSELNVNALELDDSALYLCASSLAGTTNTGELFFGEGSRLTVL.

V and J are TRBV28 and TRBJ1-5, with unresolved D. Germline values: CDR1 MDHEN, CDR2 SYDVKM. This CDR3 has 14 amino acids. Trimming stripped 10 bases from V and 1 base from J, with 14 bases between. Written as DNA, the CDR3 is TGTGCCACCCGATGGGAGCTGAGCAATCAGCCCCAGCATTTT. It specifies CATRWELSNQPQHF.

The J gene is TRBJ2-6, the V gene TRBV6-1; no clear D. The CDR3 has 17 residues. Germline V gene lookup returns CDR1 MNHNS and CDR2 SASEGT. V lost 5 bases and J lost 1, with 15 bases in between. CDR3 sequence (DNA): TGTGCCAGCAGTCTCAGCCTCCGCCCATCTGGGGCCAACGTCCTGACTTTC. Residues: CASSLSLRPSGANVLTF.

This clonotype was picked up a small number of times. A clone one base away is much larger, so this may be a read error. This sequence joins TRBV7-2 and TRBJ2-4; TRBD1 matches 8 bases. This CDR3 is built from 16 residues. Germline loops: CDR1 SGHTA, CDR2 FQGNSA. V dropped 5 bases and J dropped 6; count of bases not matched to a gene: 12. The chain's CDR3 is CASSLCPTGVLNIQYF. As DNA, the CDR3 is TGTGCCAGCAGCCTTTGCCCGACAGGGGTTTTAAACATTCAGTACTTC. Filled out from reference TRBV7-2 and TRBJ2-4, the complete variable domain reads GAGVSQSPSNKVTEKGKDVELRCDPISGHTALYWYRQSLGQGLEFLIYFQGNSAPDKSGLPSDRFSAERTGGSVSTLTIQRTQQEDSAVYLCASSLCPTGVLNIQYFGAGTRLSVL.

This clonotype was recorded at least ten times. J is TRBJ1-1 and V is TRBV12-3 or TRBV12-4; D is ambiguous. V was cut by 4 bases and J by 0 bases, with 6 bases left in between. This CDR3 contains 13 residues. The CDR3 sequence: CASSSRVNTEAFF. CDR3 in DNA: TGTGCCAGCAGTTCGCGGGTGAACACTGAAGCTTTCTTT.

In its sample, this clonotype was seen many times. This chain connects TRBV11-2 to TRBJ1-2, with 9 bases identical to TRBD1. This CDR3 region has 15 residues. Trimming removed 1 base from V and 8 bases from J; junction bases left unmatched: 8. The V gene's germline CDR1 is SGHAT and CDR2 FQNNGV. As DNA, the CDR3 is TGTGCCAGCAGCTTAGTGTGGGGACAGGGTTTCGGCTACACCTTC. Its protein product is CASSLVWGQGFGYTF.

This clonotype was seen at least ten times. This chain links TRBV29-1 with TRBJ2-4; 8 bases agree with TRBD1. The CDR3 totals 17 residues. In germline, CDR1 is SQVTM, CDR2 ANQGSEA. Trimming cost V 1 base and J 3 bases; bases outside gene matches: 11. The CDR3 bases are TGCAGCGTTGAAGCCCCCAGGGGGCGATGGGGCAAAAACATTCAGTACTTC. Residues: CSVEAPRGRWGKNIQYF.

This clonotype was counted many times. The rearrangement links TRBV24-1 to TRBJ2-5; D might be TRBD1 (6 bases). The CDR3 spans 17 residues. Germline V gene lookup returns CDR1 KGHDR and CDR2 SFDVKD. The V end was cut by 4 bases, the J end by 4 bases, with 21 bases between. CDR3 residues: CATSDPARGRGSETQYF. The CDR3 DNA follows: TGTGCCACCAGTGACCCTGCCCGGGGCAGGGGTTCAGAGACCCAGTACTTC.

The sample holds many counts of this clonotype. This CDR3 reads CASRRGPEAFF. As DNA, the CDR3 is TGTGCCAGCCGACGTGGCCCTGAAGCTTTCTTT. V gene TRBV27 combines with J gene TRBJ1-1; no clear D. The CDR3 contains 11 residues. The germline V and J ends were trimmed by 8 bases and 6 bases, with 10 bases remaining between them. Germline CDR1 MNHEY, CDR2 SMNVEV (reference sequence).

The chain recombines TRBV9 with TRBJ2-7; D may be TRBD2 (6 bases). Per the germline V gene, CDR1 is SGDLS and CDR2 is YYNGEE. The ends were cut back, 3 bases at V and 3 bases at J, with 16 bases in the middle. The CDR3 extends over 15 amino acids. CDR3 sequence: CASSAHGTGDYEQYF. CDR3 sequence (DNA): TGTGCCAGCAGCGCCCACGGGACGGGGGACTACGAGCAGTACTTC.

This clonotype was observed many times. The chain links TRBV6-2 or TRBV6-3 to TRBJ2-7; tentatively, D is TRBD1 (5 bases). Germline V gives CDR1 MNHEY, CDR2 SVGEGT. This CDR3 region has 15 residues. Trimming left V 6 bases short and J 2 bases short, with 17 bases between. The CDR3 sequence: CASRDPYKGPYEQYF. The CDR3 region has the DNA TGTGCCAGCAGAGACCCGTACAAGGGGCCCTACGAGCAGTACTTC.

This clonotype appeared many times. This sequence joins TRBV29-1 and TRBJ1-3, with 7 bases matching TRBD1. CDR3 size: 12 residues. V lost 4 bases, J lost 4 bases, and 1 base stayed unmatched. Germline V gene data show CDR1 as SQVTM and CDR2 as ANQGSEA. CDR3 nucleotide sequence: TGCAGCGTTGGAGGGGGCGGAAACACCATATATTTT. Its protein is CSVGGGGNTIYF.

The chain carries TRBV4-1 and TRBJ2-2, with a possible D match to TRBD2 (7 bases). The CDR3 sequence is 19 residues long. The V gene's germline CDR1 is MGHRA and CDR2 YSYEKL. V was shortened by 1 base and J by 5 bases, with 23 bases between the two germline ends. DNA for the CDR3: TGCGCCAGCAGCCAAGTAAATCTCGGGGGGCCCAAACAGACCGGGGAGCTGTTTTTT. Translation: CASSQVNLGGPKQTGELFF.

The sample holds many counts of this clonotype. V is TRBV5-1 and J is TRBJ2-7, with 9 positions matching TRBD2. This CDR3 region has 14 residues. V dropped 5 bases and J dropped 0; count of bases not matched to a gene: 3. Germline V CDR1 and CDR2: SGHRS, YFSETQ. The CDR3 sequence: CASRSGLASYEQYF. CDR3 bases: TGCGCCAGCAGATCGGGACTAGCCTCCTACGAGCAGTACTTC.

This clonotype was observed many times. This rearrangement joins TRBV24-1 to TRBJ1-5; 8 nucleotides line up with TRBD1. CDR1 and CDR2 from the germline V gene are KGHDR and SFDVKD. With 3 bases clipped from V and 0 bases from J, the junction kept 3 bases outside the gene matches. The CDR3 extends over 16 amino acids. The CDR3 DNA reads as TGTGCCACCAGTGATACCGGGACAGGTAGCAATCAGCCCCAGCATTTT. It encodes CATSDTGTGSNQPQHF.